Included here is one T cell receptor beta chain sequence, with context. The data derive from a study of glioma-infiltrating T cells after dendritic cell vaccination. Study summary: At biweekly intervals, patients got three intradermal dendritic cell vaccine injections.

The trim removed 0 bases at V and 5 bases at J, leaving 9 bases unmatched. This CDR3 spans 16 amino acids. Germline-derived CDR1 and CDR2 are MRHNA and SNTAGT. Input was approximately 2.2 ug genomic DNA, or all available if less. Primers: 60 V beta forward and 13 J beta reverse. The data were produced by immunoSEQ multiplex PCR, yet TCRdb's version contains in-frame clones alone and is incomplete. The sample comprises some 87,000 clones, around 85% of which are singletons, and around 2.9% rests with the top ten. Fresh-frozen tumor tissue and more than two years of survival data were available for all.

The chain links TRBV6-4 to TRBJ2-7, with 8 bases fitting TRBD1. The receptor was derived from a human donor with glioblastoma. The source material was blood, sampled before dendritic cell vaccination. CDR3 nucleotides: TGTGCCAGCAGTGACTCCGTAGAGACAGGGGTCGACGAGCAGTACTTC. Its protein product is CASSDSVETGVDEQYF.